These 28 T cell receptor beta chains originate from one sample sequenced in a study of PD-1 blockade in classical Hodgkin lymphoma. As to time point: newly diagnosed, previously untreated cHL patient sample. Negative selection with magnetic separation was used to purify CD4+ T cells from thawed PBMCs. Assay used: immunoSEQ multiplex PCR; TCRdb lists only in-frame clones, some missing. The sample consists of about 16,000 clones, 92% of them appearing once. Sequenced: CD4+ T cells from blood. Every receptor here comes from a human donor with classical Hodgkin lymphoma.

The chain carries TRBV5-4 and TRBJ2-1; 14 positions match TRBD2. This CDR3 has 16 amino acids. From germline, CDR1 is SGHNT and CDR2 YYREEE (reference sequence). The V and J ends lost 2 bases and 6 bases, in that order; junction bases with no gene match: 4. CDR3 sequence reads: CASSLLTSGRGNEQFF. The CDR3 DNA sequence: TGTGCCAGCAGCTTACTGACTAGCGGGAGGGGCAATGAGCAGTTCTTC. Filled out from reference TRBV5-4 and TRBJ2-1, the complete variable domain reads ETGVTQSPTHLIKTRGQQVTLRCSSQSGHNTVSWYQQALGQGPQFIFQYYREEENGRGNFPPRFSGLQFPNYSSELNVNALELDDSALYLCASSLLTSGRGNEQFFGPGTRLTVL.

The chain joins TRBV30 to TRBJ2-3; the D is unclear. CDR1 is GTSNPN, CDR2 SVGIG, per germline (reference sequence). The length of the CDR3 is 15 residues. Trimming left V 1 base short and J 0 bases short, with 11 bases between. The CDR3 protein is CAWSGQRSSTDTQYF. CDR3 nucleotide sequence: TGTGCCTGGAGTGGCCAGAGGTCTAGCACAGATACGCAGTATTTT.

The CDR3 region has the DNA TGCAGTGTTAGGGACCAAGAGACCCAGTACTTC. This gives the protein CSVRDQETQYF. The rearrangement uses TRBV20-1 and TRBJ2-5; D is unresolved. This CDR3 has 11 amino acids. Between the trimmed V and J ends, which lost 7 bases and 0 bases, there was a span of 6 bases. Per germline, CDR1 DFQATT and CDR2 SNEGSKA (reference sequence).

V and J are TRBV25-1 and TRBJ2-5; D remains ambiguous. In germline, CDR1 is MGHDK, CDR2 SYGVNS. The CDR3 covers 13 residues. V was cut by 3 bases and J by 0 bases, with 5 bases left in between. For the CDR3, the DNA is TGTGCCAGCAGTGATACGGACCAAGAGACCCAGTACTTC. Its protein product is CASSDTDQETQYF.

In DNA, the CDR3 is TGTGCCAGCCGACAACGGGACTACCCGTTCTTC. Translation gives CASRQRDYPFF. The chain uses TRBV28 and TRBJ2-1, with TRBD2 matching over 7 bases. V lost 8 bases to trimming and J lost 15 bases; unmatched junction nucleotides: 10. Germline-derived CDR1 and CDR2 are MDHEN and SYDVKM. The CDR3 sequence is 11 residues long.

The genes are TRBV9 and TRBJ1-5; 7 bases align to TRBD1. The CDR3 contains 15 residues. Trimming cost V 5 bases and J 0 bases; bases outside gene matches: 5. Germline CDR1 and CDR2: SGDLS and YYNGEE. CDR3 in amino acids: CASSLTGYSNQPQHF. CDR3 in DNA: TGTGCCAGCAGTTTGACAGGGTATAGCAATCAGCCCCAGCATTTT. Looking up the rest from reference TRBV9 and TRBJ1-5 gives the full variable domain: DSGVTQTPKHLITATGQRVTLRCSPRSGDLSVYWYQQSLDQGLQFLIQYYNGEERAKGNILERFSAQQFPDLHSELNLSSLELGDSALYFCASSLTGYSNQPQHFGDGTRLSIL.

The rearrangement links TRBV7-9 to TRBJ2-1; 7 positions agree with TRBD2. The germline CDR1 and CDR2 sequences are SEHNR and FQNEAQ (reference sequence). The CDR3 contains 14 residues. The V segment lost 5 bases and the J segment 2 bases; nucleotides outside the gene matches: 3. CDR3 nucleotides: TGTGCCAGCAGCGCGGGACTAACCTACAATGAGCAGTTCTTC. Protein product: CASSAGLTYNEQFF.

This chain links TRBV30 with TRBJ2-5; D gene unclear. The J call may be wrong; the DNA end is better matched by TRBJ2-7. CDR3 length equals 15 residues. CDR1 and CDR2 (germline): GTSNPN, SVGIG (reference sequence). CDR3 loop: CAWRPRVLPVYEQYF. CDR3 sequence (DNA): TGTGCCTGGAGGCCTAGAGTGCTCCCCGTCTACGAGCAGTACTTC.

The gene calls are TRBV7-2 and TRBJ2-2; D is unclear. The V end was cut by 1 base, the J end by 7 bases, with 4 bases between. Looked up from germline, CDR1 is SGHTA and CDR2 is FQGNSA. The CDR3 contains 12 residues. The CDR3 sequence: CASSLDIGELFF. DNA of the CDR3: TGTGCCAGCAGCTTAGATATCGGGGAGCTGTTTTTT.

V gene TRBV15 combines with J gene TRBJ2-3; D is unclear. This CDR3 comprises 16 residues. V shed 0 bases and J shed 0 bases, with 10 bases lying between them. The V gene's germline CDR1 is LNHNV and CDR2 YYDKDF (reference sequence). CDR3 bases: TGTGCCACCAGCAGAGAGTCAGCCGGGAGCACAGATACGCAGTATTTT. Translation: CATSRESAGSTDTQYF.

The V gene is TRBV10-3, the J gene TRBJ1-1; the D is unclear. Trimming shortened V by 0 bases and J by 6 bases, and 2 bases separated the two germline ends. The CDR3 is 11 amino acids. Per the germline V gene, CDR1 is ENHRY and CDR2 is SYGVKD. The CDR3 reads CAISESAEAFF. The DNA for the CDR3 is TGTGCCATCAGTGAGTCGGCTGAAGCTTTCTTT.

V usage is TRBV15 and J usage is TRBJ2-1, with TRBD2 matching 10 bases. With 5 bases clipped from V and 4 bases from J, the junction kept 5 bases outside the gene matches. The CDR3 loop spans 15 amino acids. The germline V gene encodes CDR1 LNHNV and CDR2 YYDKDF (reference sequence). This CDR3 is CATSPGLAVYNEQFF. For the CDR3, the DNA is TGTGCCACCAGCCCAGGACTAGCGGTATACAATGAGCAGTTCTTC.

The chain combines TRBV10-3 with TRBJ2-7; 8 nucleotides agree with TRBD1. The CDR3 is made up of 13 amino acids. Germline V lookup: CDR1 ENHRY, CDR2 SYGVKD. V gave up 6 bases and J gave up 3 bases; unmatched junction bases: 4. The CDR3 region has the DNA TGTGCCATCAGGGTACAGGGGGGCTACGAGCAGTACTTC. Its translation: CAIRVQGGYEQYF.

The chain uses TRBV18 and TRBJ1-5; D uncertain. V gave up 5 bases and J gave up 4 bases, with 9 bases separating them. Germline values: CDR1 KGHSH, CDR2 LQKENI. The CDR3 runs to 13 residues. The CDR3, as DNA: TGTGCCAGCTCAGCGGACCGAAATCAGCCCCAGCATTTT. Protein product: CASSADRNQPQHF.

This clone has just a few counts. In DNA, the CDR3 is TGTGCCAGCAGCCAAGATCGACGGGGAAGTGAGCAGTACTTC. Protein sequence: CASSQDRRGSEQYF. V is TRBV4-2 and J is TRBJ2-7; tentatively, D is TRBD2 (5 bases). The CDR3 totals 14 residues. V was clipped by 0 bases and J by 7 bases, with 13 bases between them. Germline V gene lookup returns CDR1 LGHNA and CDR2 YNFKEQ.

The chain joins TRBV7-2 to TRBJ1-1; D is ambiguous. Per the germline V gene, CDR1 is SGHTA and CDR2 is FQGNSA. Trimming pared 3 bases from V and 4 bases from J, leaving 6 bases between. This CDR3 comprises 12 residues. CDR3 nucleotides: TGTGCCAGCAGCTTTTACCCCACTGAAGCTTTCTTT. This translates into CASSFYPTEAFF.

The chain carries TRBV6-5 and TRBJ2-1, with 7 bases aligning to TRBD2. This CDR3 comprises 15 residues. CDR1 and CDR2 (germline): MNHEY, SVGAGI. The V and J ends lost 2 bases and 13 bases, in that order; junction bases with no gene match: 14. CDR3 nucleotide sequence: TGTGCCAGCAGTTACACCTTTAAGGGACTAACGGAACAGTTCTTC. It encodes CASSYTFKGLTEQFF.

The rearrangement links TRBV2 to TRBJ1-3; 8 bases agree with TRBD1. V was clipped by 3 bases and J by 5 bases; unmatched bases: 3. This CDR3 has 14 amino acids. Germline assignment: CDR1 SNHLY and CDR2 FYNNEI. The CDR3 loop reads CASSDQGARNTIYF. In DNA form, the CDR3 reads TGTGCCAGCAGTGACCAGGGGGCTCGAAACACCATATATTTT.

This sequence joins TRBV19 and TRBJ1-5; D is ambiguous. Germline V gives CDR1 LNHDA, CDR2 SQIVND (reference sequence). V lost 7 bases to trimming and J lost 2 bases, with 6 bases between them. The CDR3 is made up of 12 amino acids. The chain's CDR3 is CASTPGNQPQHF. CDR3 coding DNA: TGTGCCAGTACCCCCGGCAATCAGCCCCAGCATTTT.

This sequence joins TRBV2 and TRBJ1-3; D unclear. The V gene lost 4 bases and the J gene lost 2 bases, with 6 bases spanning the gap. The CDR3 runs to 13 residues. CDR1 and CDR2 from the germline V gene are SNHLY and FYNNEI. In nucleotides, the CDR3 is TGTGCCAGCAGTGCCAGTACTGGAAACACCATATATTTT. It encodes CASSASTGNTIYF.

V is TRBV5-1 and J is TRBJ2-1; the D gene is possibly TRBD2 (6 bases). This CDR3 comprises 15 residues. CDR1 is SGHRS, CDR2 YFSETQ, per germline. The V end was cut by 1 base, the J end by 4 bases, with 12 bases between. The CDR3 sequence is CASSLIADSYNEQFF. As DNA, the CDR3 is TGCGCCAGCAGCTTGATAGCGGACTCTTACAATGAGCAGTTCTTC.

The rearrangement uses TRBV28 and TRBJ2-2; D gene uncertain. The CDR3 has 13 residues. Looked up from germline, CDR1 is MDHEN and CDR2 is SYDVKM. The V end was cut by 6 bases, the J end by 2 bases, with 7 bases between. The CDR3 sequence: CASRYINTGELFF. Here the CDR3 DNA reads TGTGCCAGCAGGTACATAAACACCGGGGAGCTGTTTTTT.

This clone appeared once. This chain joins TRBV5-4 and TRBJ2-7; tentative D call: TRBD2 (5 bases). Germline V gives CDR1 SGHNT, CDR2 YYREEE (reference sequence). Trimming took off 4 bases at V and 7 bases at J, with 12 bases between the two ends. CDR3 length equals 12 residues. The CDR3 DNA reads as TGTGCCAGCAGCCAAGGGCGCGGGGAGCAGTACTTC. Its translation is CASSQGRGEQYF.

The CDR3 bases are TGTGCCATCATGGGGCGGGAGTTCGGAGAGCAGTTCTTC. It translates to CAIMGREFGEQFF. The J gene is TRBJ2-1, the V gene TRBV10-3; 7 bases agree with TRBD2. Per the germline V gene, CDR1 is ENHRY and CDR2 is SYGVKD. Germline trimming cut 7 bases from V and 10 bases from J; bases unmatched to any gene: 10. The CDR3 totals 13 residues.

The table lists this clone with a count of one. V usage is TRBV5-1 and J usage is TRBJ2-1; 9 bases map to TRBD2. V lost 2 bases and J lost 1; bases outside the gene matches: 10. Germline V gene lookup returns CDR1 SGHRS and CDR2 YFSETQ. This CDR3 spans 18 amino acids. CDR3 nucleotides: TGCGCCAGCAGCTTTGGTCTAGCGGGACTCGGGTCCTACAATGAGCAGTTCTTC. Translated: CASSFGLAGLGSYNEQFF.

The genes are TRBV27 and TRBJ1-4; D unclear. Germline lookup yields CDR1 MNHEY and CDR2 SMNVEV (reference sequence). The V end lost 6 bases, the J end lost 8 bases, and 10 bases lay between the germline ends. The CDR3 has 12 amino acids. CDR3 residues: CASSPVGEKLFF. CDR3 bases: TGTGCCAGCAGCCCAGTCGGGGAAAAACTGTTTTTT.

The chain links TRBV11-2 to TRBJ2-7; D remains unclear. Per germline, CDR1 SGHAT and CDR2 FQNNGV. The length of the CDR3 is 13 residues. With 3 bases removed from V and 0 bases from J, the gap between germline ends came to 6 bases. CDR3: CASSFASSYEQYF. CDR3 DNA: TGTGCCAGCAGCTTTGCTTCCTCCTACGAGCAGTACTTC.

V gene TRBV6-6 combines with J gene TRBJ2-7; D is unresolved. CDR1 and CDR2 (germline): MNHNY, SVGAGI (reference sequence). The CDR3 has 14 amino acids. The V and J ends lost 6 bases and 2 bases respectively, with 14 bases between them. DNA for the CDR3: TGTGCCAGCAGAGCCTCCCGCAGGACCTACGAGCAGTACTTC. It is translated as CASRASRRTYEQYF.